This entry lists 31 T cell receptor beta chains sequenced from one sample in a study of immune cell composition in non-small cell lung cancer. Clones were sequenced by immunoSEQ multiplex PCR, and TCRdb holds only the in-frame ones, with some missing. Among 4,800 or so clones, around 78% were seen once, and the ten largest hold over 9.5%. Sequencing was performed on lung tumor tissue. All receptors derive from a human donor with non-small cell lung cancer.

As regards this clone: A junction end diverges from the germline sequence, so it may reflect a read error. The DNA of the CDR3 is TGTGCCACTAGTATGGGCAGGGGAATTCAGTACTTC. Protein product: CATSMGRGIQYF. The chain joins TRBV19 to TRBJ2-4; maybe TRBD1 (6 bases). Germline V gene data show CDR1 as LNHDA and CDR2 as SQIVND (reference sequence). The CDR3 contains 12 residues.

The chain combines TRBV14 with TRBJ1-5; D perhaps matches TRBD1 (5 bases). Per the germline V gene, CDR1 is SGHDN and CDR2 is FVKESK. The CDR3 covers 14 residues. Trimming took off 3 bases at V and 3 bases at J, with 9 bases between the two ends. The CDR3 DNA follows: TGTGCCAGCAGCCAGGGGGGGTTCAATCAGCCCCAGCATTTT. This sequence encodes CASSQGGFNQPQHF.

V and J are TRBV2 and TRBJ2-2, with TRBD1 identical over 9 bases. The CDR3 has 15 residues. Germline lookup yields CDR1 SNHLY and CDR2 FYNNEI. V was clipped by 6 bases and J by 4 bases; unmatched bases: 6. In nucleotides, the CDR3 is TGTGCCAGCAGAAGGGACAGGGCCGTCACCGGGGAGCTGTTTTTT. This codes for CASRRDRAVTGELFF.

V usage is TRBV7-8 and J usage is TRBJ2-1, with 8 bases lining up with TRBD1. CDR3 length: 15 residues. J was trimmed by 4 bases and V by 8 bases; bases with no gene match: 10. Germline V lookup: CDR1 SGHVS, CDR2 FQNEAQ. The CDR3 bases are TGTGCCAGCTTGAAAGACAGGGGCGAATACAATGAGCAGTTCTTC. Its protein is CASLKDRGEYNEQFF.

This clone has just a few counts. This rearrangement joins TRBV6-5 to TRBJ1-4, with a possible D match to TRBD1 (5 bases). V was clipped by 2 bases and J by 4 bases, with 14 bases between them. Per germline, CDR1 MNHEY and CDR2 SVGAGI. The CDR3 is made up of 16 amino acids. The CDR3, as DNA: TGTGCCAGCAGTTACAGCTACGACAGTCTTAATGAAAAACTGTTTTTT. Amino acid sequence: CASSYSYDSLNEKLFF.

The chain joins TRBV6-5 to TRBJ1-6; unclear D gene. The V end lost 8 bases, the J end lost 6 bases, and 17 bases lay between the germline ends. The germline V gene encodes CDR1 MNHEY and CDR2 SVGAGI. The CDR3 loop spans 15 amino acids. The chain's CDR3 is CASRKREGRNSPLHF. The CDR3 DNA is TGTGCCAGCCGAAAGCGGGAGGGTCGTAATTCACCCCTCCACTTT.

This rearrangement joins TRBV10-1 to TRBJ2-7; 7 bases align to TRBD1. V dropped 7 bases and J dropped 4; count of bases not matched to a gene: 10. Germline V gives CDR1 WNHNN, CDR2 SYGVQD (reference sequence). This CDR3 comprises 14 residues. CDR3 nucleotides: TGCGCCAGCAAGAACAGGGGCGGCCAATACGAGCAGTACTTC. This encodes CASKNRGGQYEQYF.

This clone appeared once. This chain links TRBV30 with TRBJ2-1, with D uncertain. The V gene's germline CDR1 is GTSNPN and CDR2 SVGIG (reference sequence). Trimming pared 2 bases from V and 5 bases from J, leaving 16 bases between. The CDR3 extends over 15 amino acids. The CDR3 is CAWSIPTRIDNEQFF. The CDR3, as DNA: TGTGCCTGGAGTATACCTACCCGAATAGACAATGAGCAGTTCTTC.

The chain is built from TRBV5-6 and TRBJ2-5; 9 bases line up with TRBD1. CDR1 and CDR2 from the germline V gene are SGHDT and YYEEEE. This CDR3 spans 14 amino acids. V lost 4 bases to trimming and J lost 5 bases; unmatched junction nucleotides: 6. The CDR3 nucleotides read TGTGCCAGCAGCACGACAGGGGGTGGGGAGACCCAGTACTTC. It yields the protein CASSTTGGGETQYF.

Note on this clone: Other DNA sequences within the sample encode an identical CDR3. V is TRBV7-9 and J is TRBJ2-2, with 10 bases lining up with TRBD1. Germline CDR1 is SEHNR and CDR2 is FQNEAQ (reference sequence). This CDR3 region has 16 residues. With 5 bases clipped from V and 5 bases from J, the junction kept 8 bases outside the gene matches. The CDR3 spells CASSPRTGGLTGELFF. The CDR3 DNA reads as TGTGCCAGCAGCCCCAGGACAGGGGGACTAACCGGGGAGCTGTTTTTT. Looking up the rest from reference TRBV7-9 and TRBJ2-2 gives the full variable domain: DTGVSQNPRHKITKRGQNVTFRCDPISEHNRLYWYRQTLGQGPEFLTYFQNEAQLEKSRLLSDRFSAERPKGSFSTLEIQRTEQGDSAMYLCASSPRTGGLTGELFFGEGSRLTVL.

This clone was detected only once. The genes are TRBV27 and TRBJ2-7; 8 bases line up with TRBD1. This CDR3 has 12 amino acids. The V segment lost 5 bases and the J segment 6 bases; nucleotides outside the gene matches: 3. Germline loops: CDR1 MNHEY, CDR2 SMNVEV (reference sequence). Written as DNA, the CDR3 is TGTGCCAGCAGTCCTACAGGGGGCGAGCAGTACTTC. Residues: CASSPTGGEQYF.

The chain joins TRBV7-2 to TRBJ1-2, with D tentatively TRBD1 (6 bases). V gave up 5 bases and J gave up 0 bases, with 19 bases separating them. Germline values: CDR1 SGHTA, CDR2 FQGNSA. The CDR3 covers 17 residues. The CDR3 sequence is CASSPKSSGAANYGYTF. DNA for the CDR3: TGTGCCAGCAGCCCAAAGAGTTCAGGGGCTGCTAACTATGGCTACACCTTC.

The chain combines TRBV4-1 with TRBJ2-5; TRBD1 agrees at 9 bases. V shed 1 base and J 5 bases; nucleotides not matched to a gene: 5. The germline gives CDR1 MGHRA, CDR2 YSYEKL. This CDR3 region has 15 residues. CDR3 coding DNA: TGCGCCAGCAGCCAAGCACAGGGGGCGGGGGAGACCCAGTACTTC. Residues: CASSQAQGAGETQYF.

V gene TRBV30 combines with J gene TRBJ2-3; D not resolved. Per the germline V gene, CDR1 is GTSNPN and CDR2 is SVGIG (reference sequence). Trimming stripped 1 base from V and 0 bases from J, with 11 bases between. The CDR3 runs to 15 residues. CDR3 nucleotides: TGTGCCTGGAGTGACAGCTCGGATAGCACAGATACGCAGTATTTT. It is translated as CAWSDSSDSTDTQYF.

The V gene is TRBV12-5, the J gene TRBJ2-5; 7 bases align to TRBD2. V dropped 6 bases and J dropped 1; count of bases not matched to a gene: 5. The length of the CDR3 is 14 residues. Germline CDR1 and CDR2: LGHNT and FRNRAP. This chain's CDR3 is CASGPGRVQETQYF. The CDR3 DNA reads as TGTGCTAGTGGCCCAGGGAGGGTCCAAGAGACCCAGTACTTC.

This clone was detected only a few times. The V call is TRBV5-1, the J call TRBJ1-4; 7 nucleotides align to TRBD1. The V gene end was trimmed by 2 bases and the J gene end by 8 bases; junction bases not matched to a gene: 9. Germline CDR1 is SGHRS and CDR2 is YFSETQ. There are 15 residues in the CDR3. The chain's CDR3 is CASSFTTGSGEKLFF. The CDR3 nucleotides read TGCGCCAGCAGCTTTACGACAGGGTCTGGGGAAAAACTGTTTTTT.

The V call is TRBV7-2, the J call TRBJ2-1; a weak D match, TRBD2 (5 bases). From germline, CDR1 is SGHTA and CDR2 FQGNSA. The CDR3 length is 16 residues. Trimming pared 1 base from V and 12 bases from J, leaving 22 bases between. This CDR3 reads CASSLGWEKGYRGQFF. CDR3 DNA sequence: TGTGCCAGCAGCTTAGGGTGGGAGAAAGGGTATAGAGGGCAGTTCTTC.

The chain has TRBV6-5 and TRBJ2-7; D may be TRBD2 (6 bases). V was cut by 2 bases and J by 3 bases, with 14 bases left in between. CDR3 size: 15 residues. Per germline, CDR1 MNHEY and CDR2 SVGAGI. CDR3 bases: TGTGCCAGCAGTTACGGACGGAGGGGAGACTACGAGCAGTACTTC. Translation: CASSYGRRGDYEQYF.

This clone was seen a handful of times. The chain is built from TRBV7-2 and TRBJ1-6, with a possible D match to TRBD1 (5 bases). The ends were cut back, 8 bases at V and 3 bases at J, with 8 bases in the middle. CDR1 and CDR2 from the germline V gene are SGHTA and FQGNSA. The CDR3 length is 13 residues. The CDR3 here is CASQRGYNSPLHF. Written as DNA, the CDR3 is TGTGCCAGCCAAAGGGGCTATAATTCACCCCTCCACTTT.

This sequence joins TRBV7-6 and TRBJ2-3; 11 bases match TRBD2. Germline V gene lookup returns CDR1 SGHVS and CDR2 FNYEAQ. The CDR3 totals 15 residues. V was pared by 5 bases and J by 3 bases, with 4 bases of the junction left unmatched. CDR3 coding DNA: TGTGCCAGCAGCCCGACTAGCGGGGAAACAGATACGCAGTATTTT. Amino acids: CASSPTSGETDTQYF.

The CDR3 nucleotides read TGTGCCAGCAGTCCAGGACAGGTGCTCACCGGGGAGCTGTTTTTT. Translated, it gives CASSPGQVLTGELFF. The gene calls are TRBV6-1 and TRBJ2-2, with 7 positions matching TRBD1. There are 15 residues in the CDR3. CDR1 and CDR2 from the germline V gene are MNHNS and SASEGT. Losses at the gene ends were 5 bases for V and 4 bases for J; bases not matched to a gene: 7.

This clone was seen more than once but under ten times. The rearrangement joins TRBV19 to TRBJ1-1; 8 bases agree with TRBD1. With 3 bases clipped from V and 0 bases from J, the junction kept 9 bases outside the gene matches. Germline V gene sequence: CDR1 LNHDA, CDR2 SQIVND (reference sequence). The CDR3 totals 17 residues. CDR3 DNA: TGTGCCAGTAGTATCCGCCAGGGGGCCTTAATGAACACTGAAGCTTTCTTT. Its protein is CASSIRQGALMNTEAFF.

This chain uses TRBV4-2 with TRBJ2-3, with 11 bases aligning to TRBD2. V gave up 0 bases and J gave up 3 bases; unmatched junction bases: 8. Per the germline V gene, CDR1 is LGHNA and CDR2 is YNFKEQ. CDR3 size: 18 residues. The CDR3 DNA is TGTGCCAGCAGCCAAGACTCTCTAGCGGGGGGTAGGACAGATACGCAGTATTTT. Its translation: CASSQDSLAGGRTDTQYF.

The chain combines TRBV5-1 with TRBJ2-2, with 9 bases identical to TRBD2. The CDR3 has 16 amino acids. Unmatched junction bases numbered 4, after V lost 3 bases and J lost 1 base. Looked up from germline, CDR1 is SGHRS and CDR2 is YFSETQ. The CDR3 protein is CASSSQAGGNTGELFF. CDR3 coding DNA: TGCGCCAGCAGCTCCCAAGCGGGAGGGAACACCGGGGAGCTGTTTTTT.

The rearrangement uses TRBV2 and TRBJ2-1; TRBD2 matches 9 bases. With 3 bases clipped from V and 10 bases from J, the junction kept 4 bases outside the gene matches. This CDR3 contains 13 residues. The V gene's germline CDR1 is SNHLY and CDR2 FYNNEI. CDR3 residues: CASSDLAGDEQFF. CDR3 DNA: TGTGCCAGCAGTGATTTAGCGGGAGACGAGCAGTTCTTC.

The V gene is TRBV4-1, the J gene TRBJ1-5, with 9 nucleotides matching TRBD1. Trimming took 1 base from V and 8 from J; bases not matched to a gene: 6. Germline V CDR1 and CDR2: MGHRA, YSYEKL. The CDR3 sequence is 15 residues long. The CDR3 DNA follows: TGCGCCAGCAGCCAAGCCCCGGGACAGGGTAAGCCCCAGCATTTT. The encoded protein is CASSQAPGQGKPQHF.

J is TRBJ1-1 and V is TRBV7-3, with 9 bases identical to TRBD1. Trimming at V came to 5 bases and at J to 4 bases, leaving 11 bases not matched to a gene. Germline lookup yields CDR1 SGHTA and CDR2 FQGTGA. This CDR3 is 16 amino acids long. The CDR3 nucleotides are TGTGCCAGCAGCCCCACAGGGGGCGCTCCCGGCACTGAAGCTTTCTTT. Its protein is CASSPTGGAPGTEAFF.

The J gene is TRBJ2-7, the V gene TRBV7-2; tentative D call: TRBD1 (5 bases). CDR1 is SGHTA and CDR2 is FQGNSA in the germline V gene. Trimming removed 1 base at V and 3 bases at J, with 10 bases between. The CDR3 is 14 residues long. The CDR3 here is CASSLEGKGYEQYF. The CDR3 DNA reads TGTGCCAGCAGCTTAGAGGGGAAGGGCTACGAGCAGTACTTC.

The chain employs TRBV9 and TRBJ1-4; the match to TRBD1 covers 7 bases. Germline assignment: CDR1 SGDLS and CDR2 YYNGEE. The CDR3 has 18 residues. After removal of 3 bases from V and 0 bases from J, the junction contained 11 bases not matched to a gene. This CDR3 is CASSGSITGAATNEKLFF. The CDR3 DNA is TGTGCCAGCAGCGGCTCGATTACAGGGGCTGCAACTAATGAAAAACTGTTTTTT. Full variable domain (remainder filled in from reference TRBV9 and TRBJ1-4): DSGVTQTPKHLITATGQRVTLRCSPRSGDLSVYWYQQSLDQGLQFLIQYYNGEERAKGNILERFSAQQFPDLHSELNLSSLELGDSALYFCASSGSITGAATNEKLFFGSGTQLSVL.

The V and J genes are TRBV7-6 and TRBJ2-1, with 7 nucleotides matching TRBD1. Per germline, CDR1 SGHVS and CDR2 FNYEAQ. The V segment lost 0 bases and the J segment 3 bases; nucleotides outside the gene matches: 5. The CDR3 consists of 16 residues. CDR3 sequence: CASSLASGQIYNEQFF. The CDR3 nucleotides read TGTGCCAGCAGCTTAGCGTCGGGACAGATCTACAATGAGCAGTTCTTC.

The chain recombines TRBV18 with TRBJ2-3, with 10 bases identical to TRBD1. V lost 3 bases, J lost 3 bases, and 9 bases stayed unmatched. This CDR3 contains 17 residues. CDR1 and CDR2 from the germline V gene are KGHSH and LQKENI. The CDR3 DNA reads TGTGCCAGCTCACCTTTCCGGACAGGGGGAAGTACAGATACGCAGTATTTT. Protein sequence: CASSPFRTGGSTDTQYF.